A single sample gave rise to the 10 T cell receptor beta chains below, sequenced in a study of blood T cell repertoires in COVID-19 (dated by TCRdb to about 2020). Libraries came from the immunoSEQ multiplex PCR assay. The clones in this table, taken by TCRdb from immuneACCESS, are in-frame only. Not every clone is retained; where verified, under half of the shortfall comes from an unresolved V gene, and the cause of the rest is unknown. The sample includes about 100,000 clones, with approximately 84% observed a single time. The ten largest clones capture 7% to 9.5% of the sample. The sample taken for sequencing was peripheral blood. Receptors originate from a man aged 30 to 45 in a cohort sampled during active COVID-19.

The chain carries TRBV6-5 and TRBJ2-3; tentative D call: TRBD2 (5 bases). Trimming stripped 10 bases from V and 0 bases from J, with 14 bases between. Germline CDR1 MNHEY, CDR2 SVGAGI. The CDR3 contains 14 residues. CDR3 coding DNA: TGTGCCAACAAGGGAGATCTAAGCACAGATACGCAGTATTTT. Protein product: CANKGDLSTDTQYF.

V usage is TRBV5-4 and J usage is TRBJ1-2; D may be TRBD1 (5 bases). CDR1 is SGHNT and CDR2 is YYREEE in the germline V gene (reference sequence). The CDR3 is made up of 11 amino acids. Trimming took off 4 bases at V and 8 bases at J, with 9 bases between the two ends. The CDR3 region is CASSENRGYTF. DNA for the CDR3: TGTGCCAGCAGCGAAAACAGGGGCTACACCTTC.

DNA of the CDR3: TGTGCCAGCAGCAATACTCGGACTAGCGGACTCCTCTCCTACGAGCAGTACTTC. This gives the protein CASSNTRTSGLLSYEQYF. V is TRBV21-1 and J is TRBJ2-7; whether TRBD2, the table's D call, matches the DNA was not checked. TRBV21-1 is an annotated pseudogene. The CDR3 runs to 18 residues.

The chain couples TRBV5-1 to TRBJ1-1; D is uncertain. Trimming shortened V by 0 bases and J by 5 bases, and 11 bases separated the two germline ends. The CDR3 is 14 residues long. CDR1 is SGHRS, CDR2 YFSETQ, per germline. Written as DNA, the CDR3 is TGCGCCAGCAGCTTGGAAGCAGTGAGGACTGAAGCTTTCTTT. Translated: CASSLEAVRTEAFF.

The chain is built from TRBV4-1 and TRBJ2-2, with D possibly being TRBD1 (6 bases). Germline V CDR1 and CDR2: MGHRA, YSYEKL. The CDR3 has 15 amino acids. V was clipped by 4 bases and J by 0 bases, with 9 bases between them. The CDR3 DNA sequence: TGCGCCAGCAGCCTCGACAGGACGAACACCGGGGAGCTGTTTTTT. Translation gives CASSLDRTNTGELFF.

The rearrangement joins TRBV19 to TRBJ1-2; D is unclear. The V gene's germline CDR1 is LNHDA and CDR2 SQIVND (reference sequence). Trimming stripped 3 bases from V and 5 bases from J, with 19 bases between. This CDR3 has 16 residues. CDR3 sequence (DNA): TGTGCCAGTAGTATTGTGAGCCGGCTAGAAGTGTATGGCTACACCTTC. This translates into CASSIVSRLEVYGYTF.

This chain joins TRBV18 and TRBJ2-1; TRBD2 matches at 16 bases. CDR1 is KGHSH and CDR2 is LQKENI in the germline V gene. The ends lost 6 bases at V and 0 bases at J; junction bases unmatched: 14. CDR3 length: 21 amino acids. The CDR3 protein is CASSRQTGTSGGAGSYNEQFF. DNA for the CDR3: TGTGCCAGCTCTCGACAAACCGGGACTAGCGGGGGGGCAGGCTCCTACAATGAGCAGTTCTTC.

The chain carries TRBV30 and TRBJ1-1; possibly TRBD1 for D (5 bases). The CDR3 spans 13 residues. The ends were cut back, 3 bases at V and 1 base at J, with 9 bases in the middle. The V gene's germline CDR1 is GTSNPN and CDR2 SVGIG (reference sequence). CDR3 in amino acids: CAWRRTPNTEAFF. CDR3 in DNA: TGTGCCTGGAGACGGACACCGAACACTGAAGCTTTCTTT.

The genes are TRBV7-2 and TRBJ1-1; 7 positions match TRBD1. The junction had 4 bases not matched to a gene; V was cut back by 5 bases and J by 1 base. The CDR3 has 14 amino acids. Per germline, CDR1 SGHTA and CDR2 FQGNSA. DNA for the CDR3: TGTGCCAGCAGCCGCGGGACAGCGAACACTGAAGCTTTCTTT. This sequence encodes CASSRGTANTEAFF.

Here the CDR3 reads CASWASYNEQFF. The CDR3 region has the DNA TGTGCCAGCTGGGCCTCCTACAATGAGCAGTTCTTC. The V call is TRBV6-5, the J call TRBJ2-1; no firm D call. CDR1 MNHEY and CDR2 SVGAGI come from the germline V gene. The ends were cut back, 8 bases at V and 0 bases at J, with 5 bases in the middle. This CDR3 is 12 amino acids long.